This T cell receptor beta chain comes out of a study of T cell responses to AZD1222 COVID-19 vaccine. Study-wide results and caveats: Dominant at 160-218 and 743-854, vaccine-associated CD4 TCRs also spanned spike. It should be noted that donors were predominantly white British and more often female, and clonal diversity was possibly underestimated.

Produced via immunoSEQ multiplex PCR; TCRdb's table is partial and in-frame only. The table records approximately 70,000 clones, roughly 87% of them present only once. Regarding this clone: Its antigen remains unknown.

This receptor was identified in an adult in good health. The sample consisted of peripheral blood, taken on day 0 of AZD1222 vaccination.

Here the CDR3 DNA reads TGTGCCAGCAGTGTAGTAGAGGTGAACGGGGAGCTGTTTTTT. This translates into CASSVVEVNGELFF. The chain combines TRBV2 with TRBJ2-2, with D unclear. V was clipped by 4 bases and J by 7 bases, with 13 bases between them. This CDR3 has 14 amino acids. Germline CDR1 reads SNHLY; CDR2 reads FYNNEI.